A selection of T cell receptor beta chains follows, all from one sample in a study of cytomegalovirus exposure and HLA in healthy donors. Clones were read by immunoSEQ multiplex PCR, and TCRdb kept only the in-frame ones, dropping some. This table has more than 200,000 clones, 80% to 95% appearing once. Sequencing used PBMCs. These receptors all come from a woman under 40 in good health and CMV-seronegative. Both conserved end residues are part of each CDR3. The D gene is left open where the match is weak. The size of a clone is reported for some rows only, either as once, few or many, or as a class for expanded clones.

>TRBJ2-7|TRBV5-6|NA|TRBD2
CASSRPGRGAYEQYF
TGTGCCAGCAGCAGGCCGGGGAGGGGTGCCTACGAGCAGTACTTC
>TRBJ2-7|TRBV7-9|NA|NA
CASSFLTNYEQYF
TGTGCCAGCAGCTTTCTGACGAATTACGAGCAGTACTTC
>TRBJ2-7|TRBV7-8|NA|NA
CASSRLVTYEQYF
TGTGCCAGCAGCCGACTAGTAACCTACGAGCAGTACTTC
>TRBJ2-7|TRBV28|NA|TRBD1
CASSFRQGGEQYF
TGTGCCAGCAGTTTCCGACAGGGCGGCGAGCAGTACTTC
>TRBJ2-5|TRBV15|NA|TRBD2
CATSRDTSGRGQYF
TGTGCCACCAGCAGAGATACTAGCGGGAGAGGCCAGTACTTC
>TRBJ2-5|TRBV2|NA|NA
CASSRSQETQYF
TGTGCCAGCAGTAGAAGCCAAGAGACCCAGTACTTC
>TRBJ2-5|TRBV28|NA|TRBD2
CASSFTSGNQETQYF
TGTGCCAGCAGTTTCACTAGCGGGAACCAAGAGACCCAGTACTTC
>TRBJ2-1|TRBV30|once|NA
CAWSPQSQALDNEQFF
TGTGCCTGGAGTCCGCAGTCCCAGGCACTAGACAATGAGCAGTTCTTC
>TRBJ2-7|TRBV6-6|NA|NA
CASSSGRAGRAYEQYF
TGTGCCAGCAGTTCCGGTAGGGCGGGAAGGGCCTACGAGCAGTACTTC
>TRBJ2-7|TRBV6-1|NA|NA
CASSDSQGAYEQYF
TGTGCCAGCAGTGATTCACAGGGTGCCTACGAGCAGTACTTC
>TRBJ2-7|TRBV28|few|NA
CASSYTGEGEQYF
TGTGCCAGCAGTTACACGGGGGAAGGCGAGCAGTACTTC
>TRBJ1-4|TRBV28|NA|TRBD1
CASSQGQGGREKLFF
TGTGCCAGCAGCCAAGGACAGGGCGGTCGAGAAAAACTGTTTTTT
>TRBJ1-1|TRBV7-2|once|NA
CASSLAPGYTEAFF
TGTGCCAGCAGCTTAGCCCCGGGATACACTGAAGCTTTCTTT
>TRBJ2-7|TRBV9|NA|NA
CASSVDSYEQYF
TGTGCCAGCAGCGTAGACAGCTACGAGCAGTACTTC
>TRBJ2-2|TRBV28|NA|NA
CASSWGGELFF
TGTGCCAGCAGTTGGGGGGGGGAGCTGTTTTTT
>TRBJ2-1|TRBV27|NA|NA
CASSSPLGERYNEQFF
TGTGCCAGCAGTTCCCCCCTGGGGGAGAGGTACAATGAGCAGTTCTTC
>TRBJ2-3|TRBV9|NA|NA
CASSVPPGDTQYF
TGTGCCAGCAGCGTACCCCCGGGAGATACGCAGTATTTT